This T cell receptor (beta chain) was found in a study of blood T cell repertoires in COVID-19. This table comes from immunoSEQ multiplex PCR, and its TCRdb copy is limited to in-frame clones, with some not included. The data show under 200,000 clones, 84% seen once. The TCR was taken from a woman in her twenties or thirties who had been exposed to COVID-19. Sequencing used PBMCs or T cells enriched from blood (not recorded which).

This CDR3 reads CASSLRGQGRSPLHF. Here the CDR3 DNA reads TGTGCCAGCAGCTTAAGGGGACAGGGTCGATCACCCCTCCACTTT. The chain combines TRBV11-2 with TRBJ1-6; 9 bases map to TRBD1. V shed 2 bases and J 10 bases; nucleotides not matched to a gene: 6. This CDR3 has 15 amino acids. CDR1 and CDR2 from the germline V gene are SGHAT and FQNNGV.